These T cell receptor beta chains were read from a single sample in a study of blood T cell repertoires in COVID-19. This table comes from immunoSEQ multiplex PCR, and its TCRdb copy is limited to in-frame clones, with some not included. The repertoire holds around 88,000 clones, with more than 90% as singletons. The specimen sequenced was peripheral blood. Source of these receptors: a man in his sixties with acute or convalescent COVID-19. CDR3s include the opening cysteine and the closing phenylalanine or tryptophan. Fields, in order: V gene, J gene, D gene, clone size, CDR3 protein, CDR3 DNA. D genes are given only for firm matches. Clone size, where shown, is once, few, many, or a class for clones that have expanded.

V: TRBV6-2/TRBV6-3
J: TRBJ2-7
D: TRBD1
size: -
CDR3: CASSYPPQGRIEQYF
DNA: TGTGCCAGCAGTTACCCCCCACAGGGGCGTATCGAGCAGTACTTC

V: TRBV4-3
J: TRBJ2-3
D: -
size: -
CDR3: CASSPQGDFTDTQYF
DNA: TGCGCCAGCAGCCCCCAAGGGGACTTCACAGATACGCAGTATTTT

V: TRBV7-2
J: TRBJ2-1
D: -
size: -
CDR3: CASSPEGLGRSSYNEQFF
DNA: TGTGCCAGCAGCCCCGAGGGACTGGGCAGAAGCTCCTACAATGAGCAGTTCTTC

V: TRBV7-9
J: TRBJ2-5
D: TRBD1
size: -
CDR3: CASSLGAGGVEETQYF
DNA: TGTGCCAGCAGCTTAGGGGCAGGGGGCGTAGAAGAGACCCAGTACTTC

V: TRBV6-9
J: TRBJ2-5
D: -
size: once
CDR3: CASSYLKHVGGKIGKETQYF
DNA: TGTGCCAGCAGTTATTTGAAGCACGTGGGGGGAAAGATAGGCAAAGAGACCCAGTACTTC

V: TRBV4-2
J: TRBJ1-2
D: -
size: -
CDR3: CASSQDMAATSYTF
DNA: TGTGCCAGCAGCCAAGATATGGCAGCGACGAGCTACACCTTC

V: TRBV19
J: TRBJ2-7
D: -
size: -
CDR3: CASSHGTIYEQYF
DNA: TGTGCCAGTAGCCACGGGACAATCTACGAGCAGTACTTC

V: TRBV5-1
J: TRBJ1-2
D: TRBD1
size: -
CDR3: CASRVGQGPYGYTF
DNA: TGCGCCAGCAGAGTGGGACAGGGACCCTATGGCTACACCTTC

V: TRBV6-6
J: TRBJ2-2
D: -
size: -
CDR3: CASSPGTLNTGELFF
DNA: TGTGCCAGCAGTCCCGGGACACTGAACACCGGGGAGCTGTTTTTT

V: TRBV6-2/TRBV6-3
J: TRBJ2-2
D: TRBD2
size: -
CDR3: CASSRLAGDTGELFF
DNA: TGTGCCAGCAGTCGACTAGCGGGAGATACCGGGGAGCTGTTTTTT

V: TRBV19
J: TRBJ2-1
D: TRBD2
size: -
CDR3: CASSMGASGRYEQFF
DNA: TGTGCCAGTAGTATGGGAGCTAGCGGGAGATATGAGCAGTTCTTC

V: TRBV6-5
J: TRBJ1-4
D: -
size: -
CDR3: CASKALGREKLFF
DNA: TGTGCCAGCAAGGCCCTGGGCCGGGAAAAACTGTTTTTT

V: TRBV11-2
J: TRBJ1-3
D: -
size: -
CDR3: CASSLEAGLGNTIYF
DNA: TGTGCCAGCAGCTTAGAGGCAGGGTTGGGAAACACCATATATTTT

V: TRBV6-2/TRBV6-3
J: TRBJ1-6
D: -
size: -
CDR3: CASSYSGDNSPLHF
DNA: TGTGCCAGCAGTTACTCCGGGGATAATTCACCCCTCCACTTT

V: TRBV5-1
J: TRBJ2-3
D: TRBD2
size: few
CDR3: CASSLPGLAGGDTQYF
DNA: TGCGCCAGCAGCCTCCCGGGACTAGCGGGTGGCGATACGCAGTATTTT

V: TRBV5-5
J: TRBJ1-5
D: -
size: -
CDR3: CASSDQLGRLNQPQHF
DNA: TGTGCCAGCAGCGACCAGTTGGGGCGTCTGAATCAGCCCCAGCATTTT

V: TRBV29-1
J: TRBJ2-7
D: TRBD1
size: once
CDR3: CSVRDRAYEQYF
DNA: TGCAGCGTTAGGGACAGGGCCTACGAGCAGTACTTC

V: TRBV27
J: TRBJ1-2
D: -
size: -
CDR3: CASSPVGNYGYTF
DNA: TGTGCCAGCAGTCCAGTCGGGAACTATGGCTACACCTTC

V: TRBV27
J: TRBJ1-2
D: -
size: -
CDR3: CASSIAAPGGPYGYTF
DNA: TGTGCCAGCAGTATTGCGGCCCCTGGTGGTCCCTATGGCTACACCTTC

V: TRBV11-3
J: TRBJ2-7
D: TRBD1
size: -
CDR3: CASSIGQGAKYF
DNA: TGTGCCAGCAGCATTGGACAGGGGGCTAAGTACTTC

V: TRBV14
J: TRBJ2-1
D: -
size: -
CDR3: CASSQDLVGPYNEQFF
DNA: TGTGCCAGCAGCCAAGATCTCGTCGGTCCCTACAATGAGCAGTTCTTC

V: TRBV25-1
J: TRBJ1-3
D: -
size: once
CDR3: CASRDLGGGNTIYF
DNA: TGTGCCAGCAGAGACCTCGGGGGTGGAAACACCATATATTTT

V: TRBV19
J: TRBJ2-2
D: TRBD2
size: -
CDR3: CASSRSREGPGGELFF
DNA: TGTGCCAGTAGCCGTTCCCGGGAGGGGCCGGGCGGGGAGCTGTTTTTT

V: TRBV5-5
J: TRBJ2-1
D: TRBD1
size: -
CDR3: CASSLGGQSEQFF
DNA: TGTGCCAGCAGCTTGGGGGGACAGTCTGAGCAGTTCTTC

V: TRBV6-1
J: TRBJ2-5
D: -
size: -
CDR3: CASSEDREETQYF
DNA: TGTGCCAGCAGTGAAGACAGGGAAGAGACCCAGTACTTC

V: TRBV19
J: TRBJ2-4
D: TRBD2
size: -
CDR3: CASSLGLAAKNIQYF
DNA: TGTGCCAGTAGTTTGGGACTAGCAGCCAAAAACATTCAGTACTTC

V: TRBV28
J: TRBJ1-5
D: -
size: -
CDR3: CASSLVSGHQPQHF
DNA: TGTGCCAGCAGCCTCGTATCAGGGCATCAGCCCCAGCATTTT

V: TRBV18
J: TRBJ1-2
D: -
size: -
CDR3: CASSPSTSSPGYTF
DNA: TGTGCCAGCTCACCCTCAACATCCTCCCCTGGCTACACCTTC

V: TRBV19
J: TRBJ1-4
D: -
size: -
CDR3: CASSSEGTRDEKLFF
DNA: TGTGCCAGTAGTTCTGAGGGGACACGGGATGAAAAACTGTTTTTT

V: TRBV19
J: TRBJ1-1
D: -
size: -
CDR3: CASSATGMMNTEAFF
DNA: TGTGCCAGTAGTGCAACAGGGATGATGAACACTGAAGCTTTCTTT

V: TRBV7-3
J: TRBJ2-1
D: TRBD2
size: -
CDR3: CASSLTSGRPYNEQFF
DNA: TGTGCCAGCAGCTTGACAAGCGGGAGACCTTACAATGAGCAGTTCTTC

V: TRBV2
J: TRBJ2-7
D: TRBD2
size: -
CDR3: CASSDHGSGRGEQYF
DNA: TGTGCCAGCAGTGATCACGGTAGCGGGAGGGGGGAGCAGTACTTC

V: TRBV2
J: TRBJ2-3
D: -
size: -
CDR3: CASSENRDTQYF
DNA: TGTGCCAGCAGTGAAAATCGGGATACGCAGTATTTT

V: TRBV10-1
J: TRBJ1-1
D: -
size: -
CDR3: CASSEGKNIGVNTEAFF
DNA: TGCGCCAGCAGTGAGGGTAAGAACATAGGGGTGAACACTGAAGCTTTCTTT

V: TRBV6-1
J: TRBJ1-3
D: TRBD1
size: -
CDR3: CASSDVRQGSYSGNTIYF
DNA: TGTGCCAGCAGTGACGTACGACAGGGGTCCTACTCTGGAAACACCATATATTTT

V: TRBV30
J: TRBJ1-1
D: TRBD1
size: -
CDR3: CAWNRNRDSQGAFF
DNA: TGTGCCTGGAACCGCAACCGGGACAGCCAGGGGGCTTTCTTT

V: TRBV28
J: TRBJ2-7
D: TRBD1
size: -
CDR3: CASSRTGGTGYEQYF
DNA: TGTGCCAGCAGTCGGACAGGGGGCACAGGGTACGAGCAGTACTTC

V: TRBV12-3/TRBV12-4
J: TRBJ1-2
D: TRBD1
size: -
CDR3: CASSRTGYGYTF
DNA: TGTGCCAGCAGCCGGACAGGGTACGGGTACACCTTC

V: TRBV5-6
J: TRBJ1-2
D: -
size: -
CDR3: CASSLGVTRSGYTF
DNA: TGTGCCAGCAGCTTGGGTGTGACCCGGAGTGGCTACACCTTC

V: TRBV7-7
J: TRBJ2-3
D: -
size: -
CDR3: CASSFGGARDTQYF
DNA: TGTGCTAGCAGCTTTGGCGGGGCCAGAGATACGCAGTATTTT

V: TRBV19
J: TRBJ1-2
D: -
size: once
CDR3: CASSTGSGSGYGYTF
DNA: TGTGCCAGTAGTACTGGTTCGGGATCCGGCTATGGCTACACCTTC

V: TRBV11-3
J: TRBJ1-1
D: -
size: -
CDR3: CASSPGGEEGEAFF
DNA: TGTGCCAGCAGCCCGGGGGGCGAAGAAGGTGAAGCTTTCTTT

V: TRBV10-3
J: TRBJ2-7
D: -
size: once
CDR3: CAISDRDNYEQYF
DNA: TGTGCCATCAGTGACCGGGACAACTACGAGCAGTACTTC

V: TRBV10-3
J: TRBJ2-7
D: TRBD1
size: -
CDR3: CAISELGQGGEQYF
DNA: TGTGCCATCAGTGAGTTAGGACAGGGAGGCGAGCAGTACTTC

V: TRBV5-6
J: TRBJ2-1
D: -
size: -
CDR3: CASSYPLAQQFF
DNA: TGTGCCAGCAGCTATCCTCTAGCGCAGCAGTTCTTC

V: TRBV2
J: TRBJ2-7
D: -
size: -
CDR3: CASSFDIISYEQYF
DNA: TGTGCCAGCAGTTTCGACATAATCTCCTACGAGCAGTACTTC

V: TRBV27
J: TRBJ1-4
D: TRBD1
size: -
CDR3: CASSQSRDRQNEKLFF
DNA: TGTGCCAGCAGTCAAAGCCGGGACAGACAAAATGAAAAACTGTTTTTT

V: TRBV7-9
J: TRBJ1-2
D: TRBD1
size: -
CDR3: CASSLAGGADYGYTF
DNA: TGTGCCAGCAGCTTAGCAGGGGGCGCGGACTATGGCTACACCTTC

V: TRBV6-5
J: TRBJ2-5
D: -
size: -
CDR3: CASSPRLTGQETQYF
DNA: TGTGCCAGCAGTCCGAGACTGACAGGCCAAGAGACCCAGTACTTC

V: TRBV3-1/TRBV3-2
J: TRBJ2-7
D: TRBD1
size: -
CDR3: CASSLSLDRFEQYF
DNA: TGTGCCAGCAGCCTCTCTCTGGACAGGTTTGAGCAGTACTTC

V: TRBV20-1
J: TRBJ1-2
D: -
size: -
CDR3: CSASHGDFYGYTF
DNA: TGCAGTGCTAGTCATGGAGATTTCTATGGCTACACCTTC

V: TRBV6-5
J: TRBJ2-1
D: TRBD2
size: -
CDR3: CASRPSGSYNEQFF
DNA: TGTGCCAGCAGACCAAGCGGGAGCTACAATGAGCAGTTCTTC

V: TRBV19
J: TRBJ1-3
D: -
size: once
CDR3: CASSIVGTSGNTIYF
DNA: TGTGCCAGTAGTATAGTGGGCACCTCTGGAAACACCATATATTTT

V: TRBV28
J: TRBJ1-2
D: -
size: -
CDR3: CASSRADRPSNYGYTF
DNA: TGTGCCAGCAGCCGCGCTGACAGACCTTCTAACTATGGCTACACCTTC

V: TRBV7-2
J: TRBJ2-7
D: -
size: -
CDR3: CASSLPTYEQYF
DNA: TGTGCCAGCAGCTTACCTACCTACGAGCAGTACTTC

V: TRBV10-3
J: TRBJ2-5
D: TRBD1
size: -
CDR3: CAISEDRASETQYF
DNA: TGTGCCATCAGTGAAGACAGGGCGTCCGAGACCCAGTACTTC

V: TRBV21-1
J: TRBJ2-7
D: -
size: -
CDR3: CASSKLGQEYF
DNA: TGTGCCAGCAGCAAATTGGGGCAGGAGTACTTC

V: TRBV14
J: TRBJ1-6
D: -
size: -
CDR3: CASKTGGSYNSPLHF
DNA: TGTGCCAGCAAAACGGGGGGCTCCTATAATTCACCCCTCCACTTT

V: TRBV4-1
J: TRBJ2-7
D: -
size: -
CDR3: CASSQGGGENYEQYF
DNA: TGCGCCAGCAGCCAAGGGGGCGGGGAAAATTACGAGCAGTACTTC